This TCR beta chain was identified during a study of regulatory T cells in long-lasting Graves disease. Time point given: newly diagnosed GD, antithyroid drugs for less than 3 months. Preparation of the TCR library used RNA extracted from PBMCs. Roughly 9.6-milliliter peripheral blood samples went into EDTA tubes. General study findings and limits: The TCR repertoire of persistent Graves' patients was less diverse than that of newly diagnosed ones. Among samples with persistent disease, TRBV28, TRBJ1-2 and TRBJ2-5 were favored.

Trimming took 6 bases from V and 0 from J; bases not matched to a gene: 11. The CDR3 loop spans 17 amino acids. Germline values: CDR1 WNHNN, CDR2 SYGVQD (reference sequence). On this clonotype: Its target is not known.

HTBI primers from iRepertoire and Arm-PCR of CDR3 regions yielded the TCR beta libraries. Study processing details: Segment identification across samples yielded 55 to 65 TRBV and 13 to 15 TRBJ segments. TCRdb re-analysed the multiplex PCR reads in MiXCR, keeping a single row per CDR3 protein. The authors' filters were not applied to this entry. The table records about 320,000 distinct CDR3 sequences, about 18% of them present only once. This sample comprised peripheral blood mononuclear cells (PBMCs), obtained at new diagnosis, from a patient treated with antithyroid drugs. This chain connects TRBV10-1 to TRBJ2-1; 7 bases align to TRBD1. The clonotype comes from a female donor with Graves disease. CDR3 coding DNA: TGCGCCAGCAGGGTCTTAGGGGGCGCGGGCTCCTACAATGAGCAGTTCTTC. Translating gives CASRVLGGAGSYNEQFF.